The subject of this entry is one TCR beta chain. Its antigen remains unidentified. No per-base quality is available; no much larger clone lies one base away. Libraries were built with the immunoSEQ multiplex PCR assay. For TCR sequencing, RNA was extracted from every sample and reverse transcribed into cDNA to serve as template. First-strand cDNA was synthesized using SuperScript III with a 2:1 mix of oligo-dT and random hexamers. A synthetic immune receptor repertoire was used to gauge amplification bias, and whatever bias remained was removed computationally. Turning to the authors' computational methods: Raw reads were preprocessed to remove errors, and CDR3 was defined according to IMGT conventions as the region from the conserved cysteine to phenylalanine. Clonality was calculated as 1 minus Shannon entropy normalized by log2 of the number of productive unique TCRs. CD4 or CD8 identity of scalp clones was inferred by cross-referencing scalp TCRbeta sequences with sorted blood CD4 and CD8 repertoires. TCRdb's version of the immuneACCESS table is confined to in-frame rearrangements and falls short of the full clone set. An unresolved V gene accounts for under half of the shortfall where checked; the remainder is of unknown origin. The DNA was the basis for D and trimming; V, J and clone size are from that table. The sample profile shows 110,000 or so clones; 56% of them were found once. The biggest ten clones account for approximately 3.6% of the sample.

The time point label of this sample denotes: 20 to 30 weeks on oral tofacitinib. Taken with the paper, the label for treatment or condition translates to: oral pan-JAK inhibitor, 5-10 mg twice daily. From alopecia areata patients, peripheral blood was collected along with lesional scalp punch biopsies. PBMCs were isolated by density centrifugation and stained for CD3, CD4 and CD8, after which CD4+ and CD8+ T cells were sorted on a FACSAria. This specimen belongs to a study of CD8+ T cells in alopecia areata (dated by TCRdb to 2016 to 2019). About the investigation overall: The treated patients, all with moderate-to-severe alopecia areata, were enrolled in an open-label pilot trial of oral tofacitinib given at 5 to 10 mg twice daily. Patients received tofacitinib for 6 to 18 months and were then followed off drug for 6 months to check for delayed response and recurrence. In treated patients, disease severity was measured using the SALT score, which gives the percentage of scalp surface area affected. The study used high-throughput TCRbeta sequencing to examine T cell clonal expansion in alopecia areata, in both the C3H/HeJ mouse model and human patients. On the human side, TCRbeta sequencing was run on scalp tissue and on sorted CD4+ and CD8+ peripheral blood T cells from healthy controls and from alopecia areata patients with either patchy or totalis/universalis disease. Biopsies were taken from tofacitinib-treated patients at baseline and again at 4 and 24 weeks into treatment, and several of those patients also had a later scalp biopsy. Scalp clonality was compared across normal scalp (n=4), patchy alopecia areata scalp (n=8), and alopecia totalis/universalis scalp (n=8). RNA came from the PAXgene miRNA kit for fixed scalp, the miRNeasy kit for PBMCs, and the RNeasy kit for mouse skin. TCRbeta CDR3 regions were amplified by immunoSEQ multiplex PCR with 35 Vbeta forward and 13 Jbeta reverse primers. General findings and caveats noted by the study authors: Scalp TCR repertoire analysis is complicated because resident alphabeta T cells in normal human skin are also sequenced, whereas mouse skin is dominated by gammadelta T cells. Tofacitinib significantly decreased scalp clonality and the number of expanded CD8+ clones among the top 100 scalp clones. TCR sequences shared between patients were less clear than in mice, possibly partly because of HLA diversity in the patient population. Lesional scalp, especially in alopecia totalis/universalis, showed higher clonality and more expanded CD8+ clones than normal scalp, suggesting antigenic drive. Because the treated cohort was small and had just a single nonresponder, larger studies are needed to establish links between baseline CD8+ expansion and response. Many expanded lesional clones persisted in scalp and blood during tofacitinib treatment, which may partly explain relapse after stopping treatment.

The germline V gene (reference sequence) supplies CDR1 GTSNPN and CDR2 SVGIG. Including cysteine and phenylalanine, the CDR3 has 14 amino acids. Left in the record is the CDR3 DNA by itself, 42 bases read in frame from the first base. V lost 2 bases and J lost 10 bases, and the count of bases not matched to a germline gene is 6. The input for sequencing was CD4+ T cells sorted from blood, taken at week 24, from a patient treated with tofacitinib. The V and J segments used are TRBV30 and TRBJ1-6, with TRBD1 identical over 9 junction bases. This clonotype was sampled from a human donor with alopecia areata. The nucleotide sequence is given as TGTGCCTGGAGTTCGACAGGGGGAATCTCACCCCTCCACTTT. Its coded protein is CAWSSTGGISPLHF.